Listed below are T cell receptor beta chains from one sample, sequenced in a study of post-analysis software for immune sequencing data. TCRdb recomputed calls from the PCR reads with MiXCR, one row per CDR3 protein. Of hundreds of thousands of distinct CDR3 sequences listed, 30% are singletons. The source material was blood. Every receptor here comes from a girl aged 10 to 17 with multiple sclerosis. The conserved cysteine and the conserved F or W are not part of the CDR3 here.

v_call,j_call,cdr3_aa
TRBV24-1,TRBJ2-1,ATSDPLGQMYNEQF
TRBV29-1,TRBJ1-2,SVETPTENGYT
TRBV29-1,TRBJ2-5,SVTRDGETQY
TRBV7-2,TRBJ2-7,ASSFIVGEQY
TRBV9,TRBJ2-1,ASSVQGITYNEQF
TRBV27,TRBJ2-6,ASTRGGAGSGANVLT
TRBV28,TRBJ1-2,ASKLAGDRGYT
TRBV6-1,TRBJ2-1,ASSAPGASYNEQF
TRBV7-2,TRBJ2-3,ASSSGPSIDTQY
TRBV28,TRBJ2-7,ASREGSGMFEQY
TRBV5-1,TRBJ2-2,ASSLGRLTGELF
TRBV7-2,TRBJ1-5,ASSPRAHQPQH
TRBV20-1,TRBJ2-7,SARYGLGGAGYEQY
TRBV5-1,TRBJ2-7,ASSPLPEQY
TRBV27,TRBJ2-1,ASSFQPTRGLLGYEQF
TRBV5-1,TRBJ2-3,ASGPAVTDTQY
TRBV20-1,TRBJ2-7,NALMAGGPIGYEQY
TRBV7-2,TRBJ2-1,ASSPPAGSYNEQF
TRBV9,TRBJ1-2,ASTSGYGYT
TRBV9,TRBJ2-1,ACSRVSGGAYNEQF
TRBV7-2,TRBJ2-5,ASSLARGSQETQY
TRBV14,TRBJ2-5,ASSQDSGRETQY
TRBV12-3/TRBV12-4,TRBJ2-1,ASRPRTSVAEQF
TRBV20-1,TRBJ1-6,SARNQGIDSPLH
TRBV20-1,TRBJ2-3,SAEGVTDTQY
TRBV5-1,TRBJ2-5,ASSSTSGDPQETQY
TRBV5-1,TRBJ2-2,ASSAGTRNTGELF
TRBV5-1,TRBJ2-1,ASSPGTSGRTYNEQF
TRBV27,TRBJ2-5,VSSLRDGKTQY
TRBV2,TRBJ2-7,ASSEQWDYEQY
TRBV29-1,TRBJ2-2,SVEGTDTGELF